Listed below are T cell receptor beta chains from one sample, sequenced in a study of cytomegalovirus exposure and HLA in healthy donors. Method: immunoSEQ multiplex PCR; TCRdb's copy keeps in-frame clones and lacks some. The sample shows about 160,000 clones, around four fifths of them seen only once. Input material: PBMCs. These receptors were obtained from a man aged 18 to 30 in good health and CMV-seronegative. Each CDR3 is given with its conserved first and last residue. Each record gives: clone size, J gene, CDR3 length, D gene, V gene, CDR3 protein, CDR3 DNA. The D gene is left open where the match is weak. Rows may omit the clone size; those that give it use once, few, many or a size class.

clone_size: NA
j_call: TRBJ1-2
cdr3_length: 14
d_call: TRBD1
v_call: TRBV10-3
cdr3_aa: CAISRDSENYGYTF
cdr3_nt: TGTGCCATCAGCCGGGACAGCGAGAACTATGGCTACACCTTC

clone_size: NA
j_call: TRBJ1-3
cdr3_length: 15
d_call: TRBD1
v_call: TRBV5-1
cdr3_aa: CASRQQGTSGNTIYF
cdr3_nt: TGCGCCAGCAGACAACAGGGGACTTCTGGAAACACCATATATTTT

clone_size: NA
j_call: TRBJ2-7
cdr3_length: 17
d_call: TRBD2
v_call: TRBV4-1
cdr3_aa: CASSPVLGLAGTYEQYF
cdr3_nt: TGCGCCAGCAGCCCCGTACTCGGACTAGCGGGCACCTACGAGCAGTACTTC

clone_size: few
j_call: TRBJ2-7
cdr3_length: 13
d_call: TRBD2
v_call: TRBV30
cdr3_aa: CAWSIRGAYEQYF
cdr3_nt: TGTGCCTGGAGTATTCGGGGGGCCTACGAGCAGTACTTC

clone_size: NA
j_call: TRBJ2-7
cdr3_length: 14
d_call: TRBD1
v_call: TRBV18
cdr3_aa: CASSPGQTSYEQYF
cdr3_nt: TGTGCCAGCTCTCCGGGACAGACCTCCTACGAGCAGTACTTC

clone_size: NA
j_call: TRBJ1-2
cdr3_length: 13
d_call: NA
v_call: TRBV5-4
cdr3_aa: CASSFDRNYGYTF
cdr3_nt: TGTGCCAGCAGCTTCGACAGAAACTATGGCTACACCTTC

clone_size: NA
j_call: TRBJ1-2
cdr3_length: 17
d_call: TRBD1
v_call: TRBV19
cdr3_aa: CASSAISGTAGIYGYTF
cdr3_nt: TGTGCCAGTAGTGCAATCTCCGGGACAGCCGGAATCTATGGCTACACCTTC

clone_size: NA
j_call: TRBJ2-1
cdr3_length: 14
d_call: NA
v_call: TRBV2
cdr3_aa: CASSGGSSYNEQFF
cdr3_nt: TGTGCCAGCAGTGGCGGCAGCTCCTACAATGAGCAGTTCTTC

clone_size: NA
j_call: TRBJ1-3
cdr3_length: 14
d_call: NA
v_call: TRBV5-1
cdr3_aa: CASSLTGSGNTIYF
cdr3_nt: TGCGCCAGCAGCTTAACAGGCTCTGGAAACACCATATATTTT

clone_size: NA
j_call: TRBJ2-1
cdr3_length: 14
d_call: TRBD2
v_call: TRBV2
cdr3_aa: CASTAGGGAHEQFF
cdr3_nt: TGTGCCAGCACGGCGGGCGGGGGGGCTCATGAGCAGTTCTTC

clone_size: few
j_call: TRBJ2-3
cdr3_length: 17
d_call: TRBD1
v_call: TRBV9
cdr3_aa: CASSVGQGVDVADTQYF
cdr3_nt: TGTGCCAGCAGCGTGGGACAGGGGGTAGACGTCGCAGATACGCAGTATTTT

clone_size: few
j_call: TRBJ2-2
cdr3_length: 13
d_call: NA
v_call: TRBV19
cdr3_aa: CASSLNPLGELFF
cdr3_nt: TGTGCCAGTAGCCTTAACCCACTGGGGGAGCTGTTTTTT

clone_size: NA
j_call: TRBJ2-5
cdr3_length: 13
d_call: TRBD2
v_call: TRBV7-9
cdr3_aa: CASGGGNQETQYF
cdr3_nt: TGTGCCAGCGGCGGGGGGAACCAAGAGACCCAGTACTTC

clone_size: NA
j_call: TRBJ2-5
cdr3_length: 15
d_call: TRBD2
v_call: TRBV7-9
cdr3_aa: CASSLGGLAGETQYF
cdr3_nt: TGTGCCAGCAGCTTAGGGGGACTAGCGGGTGAGACCCAGTACTTC

clone_size: NA
j_call: TRBJ2-5
cdr3_length: 14
d_call: NA
v_call: TRBV21-1
cdr3_aa: CASSKGTFQETQYF
cdr3_nt: TGTGCCAGCAGCAAAGGGACATTCCAAGAGACCCAGTACTTC

clone_size: NA
j_call: TRBJ1-2
cdr3_length: 14
d_call: NA
v_call: TRBV19
cdr3_aa: CASSIPQGYYGYTF
cdr3_nt: TGTGCCAGTAGTATCCCACAGGGCTACTATGGCTACACCTTC

clone_size: NA
j_call: TRBJ1-6
cdr3_length: 15
d_call: TRBD1
v_call: TRBV4-2
cdr3_aa: CASSQDRGFGSPLHF
cdr3_nt: TGTGCCAGCAGCCAAGACAGGGGGTTCGGATCACCCCTCCACTTT

clone_size: NA
j_call: TRBJ2-7
cdr3_length: 10
d_call: NA
v_call: TRBV20-1
cdr3_aa: CSASRREQYF
cdr3_nt: TGCAGTGCTAGCAGGAGGGAGCAGTACTTC